This is a list of T cell receptor beta chains from one sample in a study of blood T cell repertoires in COVID-19. Sequenced by immunoSEQ multiplex PCR; TCRdb stores in-frame clones only, minus some. Among 260,000 or so clones listed, around 90% were seen once. Material: peripheral blood. The receptors shown here come from a young man with active or convalescent COVID-19. The CDR3 runs from the conserved cysteine through the conserved F or W. D genes are given only for firm matches. Expanded clones get a size class; other rows say once, few or many, or leave the size out.

>TRBV9|-|-|TRBJ2-7
TGTGCCAGCAGCAATGCCCCGGGAGAGGCCCCCTACGAGCAGTACTTC
CASSNAPGEAPYEQYF
>TRBV7-6|-|-|TRBJ1-1
TGTGCCAGCAGCTTAACAGGGTTCACTGAAGCTTTCTTT
CASSLTGFTEAFF
>TRBV10-2|-|TRBD1|TRBJ1-5
TGCGCCAGCAGTGAGTCGAGAGGGGGCTATCAGCCCCAGCATTTT
CASSESRGGYQPQHF
>TRBV7-2|-|-|TRBJ1-6
TGTGCCAGCAGCTTTAGGGTCCGGGACAATGAATCACCCCTCCACTTT
CASSFRVRDNESPLHF
>TRBV11-2|-|TRBD2|TRBJ2-1
TGTGCCAGCAGTGACAGCGGGGGGCTCTACAATGAGCAGTTCTTC
CASSDSGGLYNEQFF
>TRBV19|-|-|TRBJ2-7
TGTGCCAGTAGTGTTGGACAGTACGAGCAGTACTTC
CASSVGQYEQYF
>TRBV6-5|-|-|TRBJ1-1
TGTGCCAGCAGTTACCAAGTAAGACAGGAGAACACTGAAGCTTTCTTT
CASSYQVRQENTEAFF
>TRBV20-1|-|-|TRBJ2-2
TGCAGTGCTAGTGTAGGGGTTCCGTACACCGGGGAGCTGTTTTTT
CSASVGVPYTGELFF
>TRBV29-1|-|TRBD2|TRBJ2-2
TGCAGCGGAGGGCGGGGGGTCACCGGGGAGCTGTTTTTT
CSGGRGVTGELFF
>TRBV4-1|-|TRBD2|TRBJ2-1
TGCGCCAGCAGCCAAGTCGGTAGCGGGGGAGGGGAGTTCTTC
CASSQVGSGGGEFF
>TRBV27|many|TRBD1|TRBJ2-2
TGTGCCAGCACCGACAGGGGACCGGGTGTCGGGGAGCTGTTTTTT
CASTDRGPGVGELFF
>TRBV5-1|few|TRBD1|TRBJ2-2
TGCGCCAGCAGCCCGGACAGGGTCACCGGGGAGCTGTTTTTT
CASSPDRVTGELFF
>TRBV9|-|-|TRBJ2-3
TGTGCCAGCAGCGTCCGGTTAAAGGGGGGGCCTGGGCAGGTAGGACCAGATACGCAGTATTTT
CASSVRLKGGPGQVGPDTQYF
>TRBV2|-|-|TRBJ1-1
TGTGCCAGCAGTGGACAGGAGTTGAACACTGAAGCTTTCTTT
CASSGQELNTEAFF
>TRBV14|once|TRBD2|TRBJ2-3
TGTGCCAGCAGCCAAGCCCCCGGACTAGCGGGGGGGAATACGCAGTATTTT
CASSQAPGLAGGNTQYF
>TRBV3-1/TRBV3-2|-|-|TRBJ2-5
TGTGCCAGCAGCCACGGTTCTTCGAAGACCCAGTACTTC
CASSHGSSKTQYF
>TRBV6-5|few|-|TRBJ1-6
TGTGCCAGCAATCGCAGTTACTATAATTCACCCCTCCACTTT
CASNRSYYNSPLHF
>TRBV27|-|-|TRBJ1-2
TGTGCCAGCAGTTTGCAGGGGAACTATGGCTACACCTTC
CASSLQGNYGYTF
>TRBV18|-|-|TRBJ2-3
TGTGCCAGCTCACGGGCGCCCCTGAGCACAGATACGCAGTATTTT
CASSRAPLSTDTQYF
>TRBV6-5|-|TRBD2|TRBJ2-7
TGTGCCAGCAGTTACGGACGGGGGGACGAGCAGTACTTC
CASSYGRGDEQYF
>TRBV6-5|-|TRBD2|TRBJ2-2
TGTGCCAGCACCGCGACTAGCGGGGACACCGGGGAGCTGTTTTTT
CASTATSGDTGELFF
>TRBV27|-|-|TRBJ2-7
TGTGCCAGCAGTTTATTCAGGTCCTACGAGCAGTACTTC
CASSLFRSYEQYF
>TRBV9|-|TRBD1|TRBJ1-2
TGTGCCAGCAGCTCCTCGGGGACAGGATACTCCGGCTACACCTTC
CASSSSGTGYSGYTF
>TRBV5-5|-|TRBD1|TRBJ1-2
TGTGCCAGCAGCACAAGACAGGGGGCAGGAGTTGGCTACACCTTC
CASSTRQGAGVGYTF
>TRBV4-2|-|TRBD1|TRBJ1-2
TGTGCCAGCAGCCTAGCGGGACAGGGTGCTAACTATGGCTACACCTTC
CASSLAGQGANYGYTF
>TRBV3-1/TRBV3-2|once|TRBD2|TRBJ2-7
TGTGCCAGCAGCCAAGGGGGAGGGTACGAGCAGTACTTC
CASSQGGGYEQYF
>TRBV2|-|TRBD1|TRBJ1-4
TGTGCCAGCAGTGAAGCCAGGGGACAGAGCGAAAAACTGTTTTTT
CASSEARGQSEKLFF